A selection of T cell receptor beta chains follows, all from one sample in a study of blood T cell repertoires in COVID-19. The repertoire was sequenced with immunoSEQ multiplex PCR; TCRdb's copy has only in-frame clones and lacks some. Altogether 25,000 to 35,000 clones are present, more than 70% being singletons, with the ten largest covering under 25%. Sequences were obtained from peripheral blood. The receptors stem from a boy between 2 and 10 years old with active or convalescent COVID-19. CDR3s leave out the opening cysteine and the closing phenylalanine or tryptophan. Expanded clones get a size class; other rows say once, few or many, or leave the size out.

length,V,size,CDR3
17,TRBV4-3,-,ASSQLKASGWSSYNEQF
14,TRBV5-4,many,ASSQKTGGINSPLH
14,TRBV28,-,ASSSPGDSTNEKLF
11,TRBV18,-,ASSTGQNTEAF
14,TRBV3-1/TRBV3-2,few,ASSQDTGLGGNEQF
14,TRBV4-1,-,ASSQGGTGWNSPLH
12,TRBV27,-,ASSLNLGHHGYT
13,TRBV20-1,few,SASSLAGITDTQY
13,TRBV18,-,ASSFGGGAGETQY
10,TRBV28,-,ASTLQGLEAF
12,TRBV28,-,ASSPLQGTDTQY
12,TRBV27,-,ASREGASGNTIY
14,TRBV14,-,ASSQRQGDPGGTIY
9,TRBV11-2,-,ASSFFGDYT
17,TRBV6-2/TRBV6-3,-,ASSQDPGQGALAKNIQY
12,TRBV15,-,ATSRAGRLDIQY
14,TRBV7-6,few,ASSIGPGAYNSPLH
15,TRBV6-2/TRBV6-3,-,ASSYQGLGTLNTEAF
9,TRBV19,few,ASLQGGRLF
14,TRBV7-5,-,ARSRSYRGLGYGYT
16,TRBV7-2,-,ASSSPFQTAHSGNTIY
14,TRBV7-2,-,ASSLGYRATNEKLF
13,TRBV28,-,ASRAPGQVPYGYT
13,TRBV5-6,-,ASSLRTGWTDTQY
15,TRBV5-1,-,ASSFTGWNRTYIGCT
9,TRBV24-1,-,ATWGGYGYT
9,TRBV3-1/TRBV3-2,-,ASGTSNPIY
11,TRBV27,-,ASRPVAKGTLH
13,TRBV7-9,few,ASSLASSRVYGYT
11,TRBV18,-,ASSPGQNTEAF
13,TRBV28,once,ASSQTGGSPYGYT
11,TRBV29-1,-,SVSRDRGKTQY
12,TRBV29-1,few,SVEGSILNTEAF
10,TRBV3-1/TRBV3-2,-,ASSKTGMGLF
9,TRBV18,-,ASSPGHEQY
12,TRBV5-4,few,ASSSRDSYYEQY
13,TRBV5-6,-,ASSSAGLGTDTQY
12,TRBV6-8,-,ASNTGILKNIQY
13,TRBV7-9,few,ASSLEAGKSEKLF
12,TRBV7-2,once,ASSGTGDEETQY
10,TRBV6-5,few,ASSRRGQPQH
16,TRBV18,once,ASSPQWGRLAGVDEQF
12,TRBV7-2,-,ASSPGTENTEAF